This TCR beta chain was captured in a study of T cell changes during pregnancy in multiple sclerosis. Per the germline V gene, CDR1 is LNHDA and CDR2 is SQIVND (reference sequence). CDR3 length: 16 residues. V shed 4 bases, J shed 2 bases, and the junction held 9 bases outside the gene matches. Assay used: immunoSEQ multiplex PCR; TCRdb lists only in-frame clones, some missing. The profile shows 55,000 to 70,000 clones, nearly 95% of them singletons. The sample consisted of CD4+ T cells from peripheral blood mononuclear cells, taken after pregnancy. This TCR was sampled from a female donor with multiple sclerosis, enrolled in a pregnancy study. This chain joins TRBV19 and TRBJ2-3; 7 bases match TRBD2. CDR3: CASSTRLAQFTDTQYF. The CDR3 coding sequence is TGTGCCAGTAGTACACGACTAGCACAGTTCACAGATACGCAGTATTTT.